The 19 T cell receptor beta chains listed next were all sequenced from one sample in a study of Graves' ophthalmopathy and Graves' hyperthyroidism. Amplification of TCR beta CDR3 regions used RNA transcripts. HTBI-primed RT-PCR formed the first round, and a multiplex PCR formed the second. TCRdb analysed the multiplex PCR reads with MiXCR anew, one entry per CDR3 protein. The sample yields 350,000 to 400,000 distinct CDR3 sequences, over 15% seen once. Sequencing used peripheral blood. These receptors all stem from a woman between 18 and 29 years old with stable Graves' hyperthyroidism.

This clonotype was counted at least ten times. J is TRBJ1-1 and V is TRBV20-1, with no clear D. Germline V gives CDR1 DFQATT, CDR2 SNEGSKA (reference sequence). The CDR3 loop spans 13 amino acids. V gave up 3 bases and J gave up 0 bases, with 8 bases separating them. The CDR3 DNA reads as TGCAGTGCTAGCGGCCAGATGAACACTGAAGCTTTCTTT. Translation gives CSASGQMNTEAFF.

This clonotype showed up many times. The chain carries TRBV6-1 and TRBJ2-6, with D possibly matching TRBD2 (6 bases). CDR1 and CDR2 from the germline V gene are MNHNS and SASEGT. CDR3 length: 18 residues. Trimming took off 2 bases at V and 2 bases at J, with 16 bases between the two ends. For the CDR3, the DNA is TGTGCCAGCAGTGAAACGGGACTGAACGCGGCTGGGGCCAACGTCCTGACTTTC. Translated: CASSETGLNAAGANVLTF.

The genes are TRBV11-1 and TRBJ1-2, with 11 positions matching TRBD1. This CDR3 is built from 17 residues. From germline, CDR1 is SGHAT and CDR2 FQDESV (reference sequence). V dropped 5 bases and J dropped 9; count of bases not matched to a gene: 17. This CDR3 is CASSTDRGRREDMRYTF. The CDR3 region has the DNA TGTGCCAGCAGCACGGACAGGGGGCGTCGGGAAGATATGCGCTACACCTTC.

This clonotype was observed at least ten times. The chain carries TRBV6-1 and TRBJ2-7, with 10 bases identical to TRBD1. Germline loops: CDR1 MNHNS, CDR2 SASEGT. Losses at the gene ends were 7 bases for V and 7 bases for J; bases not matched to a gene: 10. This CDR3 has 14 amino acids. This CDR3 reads CASTTGTGVNEQYF. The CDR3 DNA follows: TGTGCCAGCACTACCGGGACAGGGGTGAATGAGCAGTACTTC.

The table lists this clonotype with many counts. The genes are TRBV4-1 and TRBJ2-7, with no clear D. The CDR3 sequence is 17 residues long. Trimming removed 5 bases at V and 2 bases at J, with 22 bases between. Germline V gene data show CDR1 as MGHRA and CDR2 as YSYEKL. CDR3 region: CASSYLPQIIRPYEQYF. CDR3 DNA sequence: TGCGCCAGCAGCTACTTGCCTCAGATTATAAGGCCCTACGAGCAGTACTTC.

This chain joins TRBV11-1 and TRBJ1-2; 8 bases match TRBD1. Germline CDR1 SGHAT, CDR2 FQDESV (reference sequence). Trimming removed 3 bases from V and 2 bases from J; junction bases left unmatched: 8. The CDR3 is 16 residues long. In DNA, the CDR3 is TGTGCCAGCAGCTTGAACCCGGGACAGGTGAACTATGGCTACACCTTC. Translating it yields CASSLNPGQVNYGYTF.

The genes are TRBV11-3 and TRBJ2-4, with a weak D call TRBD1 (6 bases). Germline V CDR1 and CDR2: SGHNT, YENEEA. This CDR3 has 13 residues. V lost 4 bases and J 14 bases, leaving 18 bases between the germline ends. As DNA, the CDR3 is TGTGCCAGCAGCTACAATCCTCAGGGGTTTAAGTACTTC. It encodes CASSYNPQGFKYF.

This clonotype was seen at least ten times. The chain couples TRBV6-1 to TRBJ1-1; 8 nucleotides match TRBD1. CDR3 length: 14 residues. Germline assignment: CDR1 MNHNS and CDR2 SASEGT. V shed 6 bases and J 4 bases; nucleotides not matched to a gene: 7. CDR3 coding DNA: TGTGCCAGCAGCCCCGGGACAGGACCCACTGAAGCTTTCTTT. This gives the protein CASSPGTGPTEAFF.

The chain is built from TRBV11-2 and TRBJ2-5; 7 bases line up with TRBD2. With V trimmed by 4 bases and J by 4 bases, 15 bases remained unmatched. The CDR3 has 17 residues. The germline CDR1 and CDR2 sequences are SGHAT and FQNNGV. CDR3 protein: CASSSGLSSPRAETQYF. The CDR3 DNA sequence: TGTGCCAGCAGCTCGGGACTATCCTCACCCCGGGCAGAGACCCAGTACTTC.

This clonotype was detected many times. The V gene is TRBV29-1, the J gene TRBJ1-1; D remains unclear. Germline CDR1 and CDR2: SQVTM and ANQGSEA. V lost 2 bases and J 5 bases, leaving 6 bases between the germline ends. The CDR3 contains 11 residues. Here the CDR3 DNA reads TGCAGCGTTGAACTTAGAACTGAAGCTTTCTTT. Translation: CSVELRTEAFF.

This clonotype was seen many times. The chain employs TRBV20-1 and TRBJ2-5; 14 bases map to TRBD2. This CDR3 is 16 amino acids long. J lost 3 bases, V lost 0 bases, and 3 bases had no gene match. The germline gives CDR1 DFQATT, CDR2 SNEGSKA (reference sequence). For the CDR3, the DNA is TGCAGTGCTAGAGATCCGGGACTAGCGGGGGAAGAGACCCAGTACTTC. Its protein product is CSARDPGLAGEETQYF.

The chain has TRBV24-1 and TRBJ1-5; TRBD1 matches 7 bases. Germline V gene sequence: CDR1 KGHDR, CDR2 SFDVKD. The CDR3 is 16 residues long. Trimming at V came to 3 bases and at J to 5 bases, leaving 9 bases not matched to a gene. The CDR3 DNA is TGTGCCACCAGTGATCCATCACAGGGGCCACATCAGCCCCAGCATTTT. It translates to CATSDPSQGPHQPQHF.

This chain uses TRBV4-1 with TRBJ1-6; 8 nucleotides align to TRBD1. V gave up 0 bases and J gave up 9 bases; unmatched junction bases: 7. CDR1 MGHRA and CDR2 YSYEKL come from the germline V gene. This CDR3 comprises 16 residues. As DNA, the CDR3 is TGCGCCAGCAGCCAAGATGGGACAGGATGGGGTTCACCCCTCCACTTT. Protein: CASSQDGTGWGSPLHF.

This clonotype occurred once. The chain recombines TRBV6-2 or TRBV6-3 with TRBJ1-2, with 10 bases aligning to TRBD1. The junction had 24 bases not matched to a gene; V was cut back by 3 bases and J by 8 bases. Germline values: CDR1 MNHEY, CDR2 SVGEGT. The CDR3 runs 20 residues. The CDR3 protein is CASSYTHYRDRGTPLMGYTF. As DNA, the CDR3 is TGTGCCAGCAGTTATACGCACTACCGGGACAGGGGAACTCCTTTGATGGGCTACACCTTC.

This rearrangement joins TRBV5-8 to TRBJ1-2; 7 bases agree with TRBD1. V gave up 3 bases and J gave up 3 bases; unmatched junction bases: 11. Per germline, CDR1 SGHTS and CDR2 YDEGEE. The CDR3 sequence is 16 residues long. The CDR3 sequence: CASSYRQGERDYGYTF. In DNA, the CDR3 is TGTGCCAGCAGCTACAGACAGGGCGAGAGGGACTATGGCTACACCTTC.

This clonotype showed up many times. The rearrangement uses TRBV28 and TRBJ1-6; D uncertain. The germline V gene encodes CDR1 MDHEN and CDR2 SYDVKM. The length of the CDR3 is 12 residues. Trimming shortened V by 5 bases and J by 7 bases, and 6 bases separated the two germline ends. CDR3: CASSPLNSPLHF. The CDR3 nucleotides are TGTGCCAGCAGTCCACTAAATTCACCCCTCCACTTT.

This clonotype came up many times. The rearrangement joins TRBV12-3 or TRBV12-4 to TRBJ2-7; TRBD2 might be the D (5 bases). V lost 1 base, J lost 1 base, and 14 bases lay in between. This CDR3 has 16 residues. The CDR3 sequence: CASSLDRGPGSYEQYF. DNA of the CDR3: TGTGCCAGCAGTTTAGACAGAGGCCCGGGGTCCTACGAGCAGTACTTC.

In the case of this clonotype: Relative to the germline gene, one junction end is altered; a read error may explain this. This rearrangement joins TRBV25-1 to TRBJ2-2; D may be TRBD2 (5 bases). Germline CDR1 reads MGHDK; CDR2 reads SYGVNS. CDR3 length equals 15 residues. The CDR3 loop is CASSWSSTNTGELLF. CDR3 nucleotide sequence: TGTGCCAGCAGTTGGTCGTCCACGAACACCGGGGAGCTGTTGTTT.

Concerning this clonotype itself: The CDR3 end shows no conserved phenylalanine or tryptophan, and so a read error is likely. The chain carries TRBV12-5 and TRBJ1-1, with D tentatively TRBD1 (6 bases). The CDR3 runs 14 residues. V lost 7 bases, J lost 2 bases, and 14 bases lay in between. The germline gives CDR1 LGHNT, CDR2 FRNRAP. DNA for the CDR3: TGTGCTAGTGAATCAGGGGCTTCCAACACTGAAGCTTTCTCT. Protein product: CASESGASNTEAFS.